A single T cell receptor beta chain is shown here with its context. Its antigen is unidentified. Clones were read by immunoSEQ multiplex PCR, and TCRdb kept only the in-frame ones, dropping some. The sample shows some 95,000 clones, approximately 88% of them seen only once. The data derive from a study of OX40 agonist ivuxolimab in advanced cancers. The overall study: Having had anti-PD-1, anti-PD-L1 or anti-CTLA-4 therapy before was allowed, and under 50% had some.

Study-wide findings and caveats: At 0.1 to 3.0 mg/kg and by week 6, CD4+ and CD8+ T cells in the blood had expanded clonally.

This CDR3 comprises 14 residues. The ends were cut back, 6 bases at V and 1 base at J, with 12 bases in the middle. Germline V lookup: CDR1 SGHTA, CDR2 FQGNSA. This TCR came from an adult with an advanced solid tumor such as melanoma, head and neck, liver or kidney cancer. Here the sequenced sample was CD4+ or CD8+ T cells sorted from blood, taken in a trial of the OX40 agonist ivuxolimab. The V and J genes are TRBV7-2 and TRBJ1-1; weak D call: TRBD1 (6 bases). DNA of the CDR3: TGTGCCAGCAGGAACAGGGTTGAGAACACTGAAGCTTTCTTT. Amino acids: CASRNRVENTEAFF.